The present T cell receptor (beta chain) was sequenced within a study of shared clonotypes between healthy human individuals. Whole-study results and caveats: Non-shared clonotypes had lower generation probabilities than those shared by all four donors.

Germline trimming cut 2 bases from V and 6 bases from J; bases unmatched to any gene: 3. The CDR3 spans 15 residues. Germline V gives CDR1 SEHNR, CDR2 FQNEAQ (reference sequence). Concerning this clone itself: Its target is unknown.

Measured with immunoSEQ multiplex PCR; TCRdb has only the in-frame clones, and not every one. The sample carries roughly 2.2 million clones, approximately 93% recorded once. Sequencing was performed on naive CD4+ T cells from PBMCs. Subset given: CD45RA+ positively selected. This sequence was found in a man aged 18 to 29 in good health. Some clones in this sample may be carry-over from other donors' samples. The chain uses TRBV7-9 and TRBJ2-1; 11 nucleotides match TRBD1. CDR3 bases: TGTGCCAGCAGCTTAACAGGACAGGGGGCCAATGAGCAGTTCTTC. Translating it yields CASSLTGQGANEQFF.